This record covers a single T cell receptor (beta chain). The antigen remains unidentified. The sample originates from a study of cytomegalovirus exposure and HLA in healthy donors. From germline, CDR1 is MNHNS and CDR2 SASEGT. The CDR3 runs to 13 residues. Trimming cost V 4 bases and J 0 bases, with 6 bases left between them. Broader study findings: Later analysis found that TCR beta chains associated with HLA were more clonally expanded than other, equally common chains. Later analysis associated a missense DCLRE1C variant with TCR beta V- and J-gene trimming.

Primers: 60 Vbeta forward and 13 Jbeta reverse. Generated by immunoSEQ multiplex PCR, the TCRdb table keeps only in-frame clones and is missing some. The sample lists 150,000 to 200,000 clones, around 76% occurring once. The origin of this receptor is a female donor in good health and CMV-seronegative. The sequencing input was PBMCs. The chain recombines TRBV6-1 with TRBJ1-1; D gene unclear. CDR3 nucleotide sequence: TGTGCCAGCAGTGTTCCTATGAACACTGAAGCTTTCTTT. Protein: CASSVPMNTEAFF.